This entry lists 21 T cell receptor beta chains sequenced from one sample in a study of T cell repertoires in cytomegalovirus infection. Each CDR3 protein gets one entry after TCRdb re-called the reads with MiXCR. The profile covers approximately 190,000 distinct CDR3 sequences, with over 25% appearing a single time and about 28% taken by the ten largest. The sequenced material came from PBMCs. These receptors were collected from a human donor in good health (CMV status not recorded). Some clones in this sample may be carry-over from other donors' samples.

This clonotype was counted at least ten times. The chain has TRBV12-3 or TRBV12-4 and TRBJ1-2; 8 nucleotides line up with TRBD1. The CDR3 loop spans 14 amino acids. V shed 5 bases and J 4 bases; nucleotides not matched to a gene: 6. DNA of the CDR3: TGTGCCAGCAGTCTTTCAGGGGGCTCCTATGGCTACACCTTC. It is translated as CASSLSGGSYGYTF.

The chain couples TRBV5-4 to TRBJ1-2; no firm D call. Per germline, CDR1 SGHNT and CDR2 YYREEE (reference sequence). V lost 4 bases to trimming and J lost 6 bases, with 19 bases between them. The CDR3 spans 15 residues. CDR3 region: CASSLPGLEDDGYTF. The CDR3 coding sequence is TGTGCCAGCAGCCTGCCGGGCCTCGAAGATGATGGCTACACCTTC.

There are many counts of this clonotype. The chain recombines TRBV7-2 with TRBJ2-3, with 10 bases identical to TRBD2. The germline V gene has CDR1 SGHTA and CDR2 FQGNSA. V shed 1 base and J 4 bases; nucleotides not matched to a gene: 5. This CDR3 spans 16 amino acids. The CDR3 loop is CASSLESSGGSDTQYF. The DNA of the CDR3 is TGTGCCAGCAGCTTAGAGTCTAGCGGGGGCTCAGATACGCAGTATTTT.

The chain has TRBV6-6 and TRBJ2-2; the match to TRBD2 covers 8 bases. The CDR3 runs to 13 residues. V was clipped by 5 bases and J by 7 bases; unmatched bases: 3. Germline V gives CDR1 MNHNY, CDR2 SVGAGI (reference sequence). CDR3 bases: TGTGCCAGCAGTCGCGGGGGGAGCGGGGAGCTGTTTTTT. This sequence encodes CASSRGGSGELFF.

This clonotype was counted only a few times. V usage is TRBV7-2 and J usage is TRBJ1-1; D not certain. The CDR3 is 12 amino acids. Trimming took off 2 bases at V and 3 bases at J, with 4 bases between the two ends. Germline CDR1 reads SGHTA; CDR2 reads FQGNSA. CDR3 coding DNA: TGTGCCAGCAGCTTAACGTACACTGAAGCTTTCTTT. As protein: CASSLTYTEAFF.

This clonotype was picked up many times. The rearrangement uses TRBV7-9 and TRBJ1-5; TRBD1 matches at 7 bases. Per germline, CDR1 SEHNR and CDR2 FQNEAQ (reference sequence). V dropped 4 bases and J dropped 5; count of bases not matched to a gene: 5. This CDR3 is built from 14 residues. DNA of the CDR3: TGTGCCAGCAGCTCCCGGGACAGCTATCAGCCCCAGCATTTT. Its translation: CASSSRDSYQPQHF.

This clonotype appeared a few times. The genes are TRBV4-1 and TRBJ1-2, with D perhaps TRBD1 (5 bases). This CDR3 region has 13 residues. Deletions cut 0 bases from V and 8 bases from J, with 10 bases between. Germline lookup yields CDR1 MGHRA and CDR2 YSYEKL. The CDR3 loop reads CASSQDRDRGYTF. Written as DNA, the CDR3 is TGCGCCAGCAGCCAAGACAGGGATCGGGGCTACACCTTC.

This clonotype was counted between two and nine times. This chain joins TRBV7-8 and TRBJ1-4; TRBD1 might be the D (5 bases). V was pared by 3 bases and J by 7 bases, with 12 bases between. The CDR3 spans 14 residues. Germline assignment: CDR1 SGHVS and CDR2 FQNEAQ. DNA of the CDR3: TGTGCCAGCAGCTTCGGCCTGAGGGGTGAAAAACTGTTTTTT. Translating it yields CASSFGLRGEKLFF.

The chain has TRBV11-2 and TRBJ1-6; 11 nucleotides agree with TRBD1. J lost 6 bases, V lost 4 bases, and 2 bases had no gene match. The germline CDR1 and CDR2 sequences are SGHAT and FQNNGV. There are 15 residues in the CDR3. Here the CDR3 DNA reads TGTGCCAGCAGCTCTGGGACAGGGGGTAATTCACCCCTCCACTTT. It translates to CASSSGTGGNSPLHF.

The CDR3 loop reads CASSPNTVEAFF. The CDR3 nucleotides read TGTGCCAGTAGTCCAAACACCGTTGAAGCTTTCTTT. The rearrangement uses TRBV19 and TRBJ1-1; D ambiguous. The CDR3 sequence is 12 residues long. V was trimmed by 5 bases and J by 7 bases, leaving 11 bases between them. Per germline, CDR1 LNHDA and CDR2 SQIVND (reference sequence).

This chain uses TRBV7-9 with TRBJ1-2, with no clear D. The ends were cut back, 1 base at V and 6 bases at J, with 9 bases in the middle. The germline gives CDR1 SEHNR, CDR2 FQNEAQ (reference sequence). This CDR3 spans 13 amino acids. The CDR3 sequence is CASSLESLDGYTF. The CDR3 DNA reads as TGTGCCAGCAGCTTAGAATCTTTGGATGGCTACACCTTC.

The rearrangement uses TRBV12-3 or TRBV12-4 and TRBJ2-1, with 12 bases lining up with TRBD2. The V and J ends lost 3 bases and 6 bases, in that order; junction bases with no gene match: 6. The CDR3 runs 16 residues. The chain's CDR3 is CASSLYPSGGGNEQFF. DNA of the CDR3: TGTGCCAGCAGTTTGTATCCTAGCGGGGGGGGCAATGAGCAGTTCTTC.

The chain couples TRBV5-6 to TRBJ2-2; 8 bases map to TRBD1. Germline V lookup: CDR1 SGHDT, CDR2 YYEEEE. The CDR3 runs to 17 residues. V was clipped by 0 bases and J by 4 bases; unmatched bases: 8. The DNA for the CDR3 is TGTGCCAGCAGCTTGGGAGGACAGGGAGGAAGCACCGGGGAGCTGTTTTTT. This gives the protein CASSLGGQGGSTGELFF.

In this sample, this clonotype turned up a few times. The chain uses TRBV19 and TRBJ2-1; D is perhaps TRBD2 (5 bases). Germline loops: CDR1 LNHDA, CDR2 SQIVND (reference sequence). V shed 7 bases and J shed 7 bases, with 17 bases lying between them. The length of the CDR3 is 14 residues. The CDR3 reads CASTPGLYENEQFF. In DNA, the CDR3 is TGTGCCAGTACCCCCGGACTCTACGAGAATGAGCAGTTCTTC.

This clonotype has more than one count but fewer than ten. The rearrangement joins TRBV5-4 to TRBJ1-1, with no clear D. The CDR3 covers 14 residues. With 1 base removed from V and 4 bases from J, the gap between germline ends came to 11 bases. In germline, CDR1 is SGHNT, CDR2 YYREEE (reference sequence). The CDR3 reads CASSLKEVGTEAFF. Here the CDR3 DNA reads TGTGCCAGCAGCTTGAAGGAGGTGGGCACTGAAGCTTTCTTT. Complete variable domain (other parts from reference TRBV5-4 and TRBJ1-1): ETGVTQSPTHLIKTRGQQVTLRCSSQSGHNTVSWYQQALGQGPQFIFQYYREEENGRGNFPPRFSGLQFPNYSSELNVNALELDDSALYLCASSLKEVGTEAFFGQGTRLTVV.

The chain couples TRBV2 to TRBJ2-2; a weak D match, TRBD1 (6 bases). This CDR3 comprises 16 residues. Trimming shortened V by 7 bases and J by 0 bases, and 15 bases separated the two germline ends. Germline loops: CDR1 SNHLY, CDR2 FYNNEI. DNA of the CDR3: TGTGCCAGCACCAAGGACAGCATAGCGAACACCGGGGAGCTGTTTTTT. It is translated as CASTKDSIANTGELFF. Together with reference TRBV2 and TRBJ2-2, the CDR3 gives the full variable domain: EPEVTQTPSHQVTQMGQEVILRCVPISNHLYFYWYRQILGQKVEFLVSFYNNEISEKSEIFDDQFSVERPDGSNFTLKIRSTKLEDSAMYFCASTKDSIANTGELFFGEGSRLTVL.

This clonotype has only a few counts. The chain recombines TRBV4-3 with TRBJ2-1; 9 bases agree with TRBD2. This CDR3 region has 15 residues. CDR1 is LGHNA, CDR2 YSLEER, per germline. V was pared by 4 bases and J by 8 bases, with 9 bases of the junction left unmatched. The CDR3 is CASSPRGGLKYEQFF. The CDR3 DNA sequence: TGCGCCAGCAGCCCGCGGGGGGGCTTGAAGTATGAGCAGTTCTTC.

V and J are TRBV6-1 and TRBJ2-2, with TRBD1 matching 8 bases. The CDR3 totals 15 residues. The junction had 5 bases not matched to a gene; V was cut back by 5 bases and J by 3 bases. Germline V gives CDR1 MNHNS, CDR2 SASEGT. CDR3 region: CASSPDRGDTGELFF. In DNA form, the CDR3 reads TGTGCCAGCAGTCCTGACAGGGGAGACACCGGGGAGCTGTTTTTT.

V and J are TRBV6-2 or TRBV6-3 and TRBJ1-2, with a possible D match to TRBD1 (6 bases). The V gene lost 7 bases and the J gene lost 3 bases, with 15 bases spanning the gap. From germline, CDR1 is MNHEY and CDR2 SVGEGT. The CDR3 is made up of 14 amino acids. The CDR3 DNA follows: TGTGCCAGCATTGATGACAGGACCGACTATGGCTACACCTTC. Translating it yields CASIDDRTDYGYTF.

This clonotype was seen more than once but under ten times. The chain recombines TRBV7-3 with TRBJ1-1; 9 bases are a match to TRBD1. CDR1 is SGHTA and CDR2 is FQGTGA in the germline V gene. This CDR3 is 15 amino acids long. V shed 6 bases and J 1 base; nucleotides not matched to a gene: 6. The CDR3 reads CASSHRGRENTEAFF. In nucleotides, the CDR3 is TGTGCCAGCAGTCACAGGGGGCGCGAGAACACTGAAGCTTTCTTT.

This sequence joins TRBV7-2 and TRBJ2-7; possible D gene TRBD1, 5 bases. Germline assignment: CDR1 SGHTA and CDR2 FQGNSA. The V and J ends lost 1 base and 2 bases respectively, with 9 bases between them. The CDR3 extends over 14 amino acids. The CDR3 region is CASSLDRGPYEQYF. The CDR3 DNA is TGTGCCAGCAGCTTAGATAGGGGCCCCTACGAGCAGTACTTC.